The 29 T cell receptor beta chains below were found in one sample sequenced in a study of T cell responses to AZD1222 COVID-19 vaccine. Here immunoSEQ multiplex PCR was the method, and the copy in TCRdb shows in-frame clones only, minus some. Of about 140,000 clones in the sample, over 90% were seen once. The material sequenced was peripheral blood, taken 28 days after the second AZD1222 dose. The receptor set was obtained from an adult who received the AZD1222 COVID-19 vaccine.

As concerns this clone: Its ends do not fully match the called genes, so a read error is possible. This chain connects TRBV7-7 to TRBJ2-2; 11 bases line up with TRBD2. This CDR3 is 20 amino acids long. Germline lookup yields CDR1 SSHAT and CDR2 FNYEAQ (reference sequence). In DNA form, the CDR3 reads TGTGCTAGCAGCTTAGCCCCCCAAGGGACTAGCGGATTCCACACCGGGGAGCTGTTTTTT. This sequence encodes CASSLAPQGTSGFHTGELFF. The full variable domain, in which reference TRBV7-7 and TRBJ2-2 provide the parts outside the CDR3, is GAGVSQSPRYKVTKRGQDVTLRCDPISSHATLYWYQQALGQGPEFLTYFNYEAQPDKSGLPSDRFSAERPEGSISTLTIQRTEQRDSAMYRCASSLAPQGTSGFHTGELFFGEGSRLTVL.

The chain links TRBV5-4 to TRBJ1-6, with TRBD1 identical over 7 bases. In germline, CDR1 is SGHNT, CDR2 YYREEE (reference sequence). The CDR3 is 16 amino acids. V was clipped by 4 bases and J by 8 bases; unmatched bases: 12. In DNA, the CDR3 is TGTGCCAGCAGCCTCCGGACAGGATGGTCCTATTCACCCCTCCACTTT. Amino acid sequence: CASSLRTGWSYSPLHF.

The V and J genes are TRBV28 and TRBJ1-3; no clear D. The V end was cut by 6 bases, the J end by 0 bases, with 3 bases between. This CDR3 contains 12 residues. Germline CDR1 is MDHEN and CDR2 is SYDVKM. The CDR3, as DNA: TGTGCCAGCAGACGCTCTGGAAACACCATATATTTT. Its translation: CASRRSGNTIYF.

The chain joins TRBV27 to TRBJ1-5; no clear D gene. The CDR3 spans 12 residues. Germline lookup yields CDR1 MNHEY and CDR2 SMNVEV (reference sequence). V was clipped by 1 base and J by 7 bases, with 5 bases between them. In DNA, the CDR3 is TGTGCCAGCAGTTTATTGCGGCAGCCCCAGCATTTT. Amino acids: CASSLLRQPQHF.

CDR3 nucleotide sequence: TGTGCCAGCAGTTGGACTAGCGGTCGCCCAGGGGACATTCAGTACTTC. Amino acids: CASSWTSGRPGDIQYF. The chain has TRBV28 and TRBJ2-4, with TRBD2 matching over 10 bases. CDR1 MDHEN and CDR2 SYDVKM come from the germline V gene. V trimming: 4 bases; J trimming: 8 bases; junction bases outside the gene matches: 11. This CDR3 contains 16 residues.

The chain combines TRBV3-1 (or the pseudogene TRBV3-2) with TRBJ1-1; possible D gene TRBD1, 6 bases. Trimming shortened V by 1 base and J by 1 base, and 13 bases separated the two germline ends. Looked up from germline, CDR1 is LGHDT and CDR2 is YNNKEL (reference sequence). The CDR3 runs to 16 residues. The CDR3, as DNA: TGTGCCAGCAGCCAAGGAACCGGGACACGGAACACTGAAGCTTTCTTT. Protein product: CASSQGTGTRNTEAFF.

V gene TRBV5-1 combines with J gene TRBJ1-5; 9 bases align to TRBD1. The V gene's germline CDR1 is SGHRS and CDR2 YFSETQ. The CDR3 is 16 amino acids. V dropped 4 bases and J dropped 4; count of bases not matched to a gene: 9. The CDR3 DNA reads TGCGCCAGCAGCCCCTCGGGACAGGGACCAAATCAGCCCCAGCATTTT. Translation: CASSPSGQGPNQPQHF.

This chain links TRBV15 with TRBJ2-7, with 7 bases identical to TRBD1. Germline CDR1 LNHNV, CDR2 YYDKDF (reference sequence). V gave up 5 bases and J gave up 0 bases; unmatched junction bases: 4. The CDR3 sequence is 14 residues long. CDR3 in amino acids: CATSLQGSSYEQYF. The CDR3, as DNA: TGTGCCACCAGCCTACAGGGGAGCTCCTACGAGCAGTACTTC.

About this clone itself: No DNA is shown, since the ends of the CDR3 on it are uncertain; the CDR3 is the one TCRdb lists. V gene TRBV18 combines with J gene TRBJ2-3; the table's D gene call, TRBD2, was not cross checked with the DNA. The germline CDR1 and CDR2 sequences are KGHSH and LQKENI. Inclusive of both ends, the CDR3 amounts to 14 amino acids. CDR3: CASSPSGRGDTQYF.

The rearrangement uses TRBV11-1 and TRBJ2-5; the match to TRBD1 covers 9 bases. There are 14 residues in the CDR3. Trimming removed 1 base from V and 5 bases from J; junction bases left unmatched: 2. Per germline, CDR1 SGHAT and CDR2 FQDESV (reference sequence). For the CDR3, the DNA is TGTGCCAGCAGCTTAGGCGGGACAGGGGAGACCCAGTACTTC. Amino acids: CASSLGGTGETQYF.

The V and J genes are TRBV6-6 and TRBJ2-2; 8 bases match TRBD2. The germline V gene has CDR1 MNHNY and CDR2 SVGAGI (reference sequence). This CDR3 spans 17 amino acids. The V and J ends lost 5 bases and 4 bases, in that order; junction bases with no gene match: 12. The CDR3 region is CASSLRSGLVGTGELFF. The CDR3 DNA reads as TGTGCCAGCAGTCTAAGGTCGGGACTAGTGGGCACCGGGGAGCTGTTTTTT.

The chain recombines TRBV2 with TRBJ2-5, with D perhaps being TRBD1 or TRBD2 (5 bases each). This CDR3 spans 15 amino acids. V lost 4 bases to trimming and J lost 0 bases, with 12 bases between them. Per the germline V gene, CDR1 is SNHLY and CDR2 is FYNNEI. Here the CDR3 reads CASSATGLNQETQYF. The CDR3 nucleotides are TGTGCCAGCAGTGCAACAGGACTTAACCAAGAGACCCAGTACTTC.

This rearrangement joins TRBV15 to TRBJ2-2; unclear D gene. Trimming left V 0 bases short and J 3 bases short, with 8 bases between. The CDR3 covers 15 residues. CDR1 is LNHNV and CDR2 is YYDKDF in the germline V gene (reference sequence). The CDR3 here is CATSRDLQYTGELFF. The CDR3, as DNA: TGTGCCACCAGCAGAGATCTACAGTACACCGGGGAGCTGTTTTTT.

V is TRBV11-2 and J is TRBJ2-1; weak D call: TRBD1 (6 bases). CDR1 is SGHAT and CDR2 is FQNNGV in the germline V gene. V lost 7 bases, J lost 3 bases, and 7 bases lay in between. The CDR3 sequence is 12 residues long. CDR3 in DNA: TGTGCCAGCACGGACAGCTACAATGAGCAGTTCTTC. It specifies CASTDSYNEQFF.

This clone occurred once. The chain carries TRBV2 and TRBJ1-1; D remains ambiguous. This CDR3 is 15 amino acids long. The V end lost 6 bases, the J end lost 1 base, and 15 bases lay between the germline ends. The germline gives CDR1 SNHLY, CDR2 FYNNEI. The CDR3 nucleotides read TGTGCCAGCAGCCTCGACGGTTTACCGAACACTGAAGCTTTCTTT. It is translated as CASSLDGLPNTEAFF.

The J gene is TRBJ1-1, the V gene TRBV24-1; D gene unclear. The CDR3 covers 12 residues. V was trimmed by 3 bases and J by 3 bases, leaving 4 bases between them. CDR1 is KGHDR, CDR2 SFDVKD, per germline. Here the CDR3 reads CATSDSHTEAFF. The CDR3 region has the DNA TGTGCCACCAGTGATAGCCACACTGAAGCTTTCTTT.

The chain joins TRBV28 to TRBJ2-7, with 7 positions matching TRBD2. Germline assignment: CDR1 MDHEN and CDR2 SYDVKM. The V gene end was trimmed by 6 bases and the J gene end by 0 bases; junction bases not matched to a gene: 8. This CDR3 has 15 residues. The CDR3 sequence is CASSFASGFSYEQYF. CDR3 DNA: TGTGCCAGCAGCTTCGCTAGCGGATTCTCCTACGAGCAGTACTTC.

Points on this clone: The junction and the germline gene differ at one end; a read error may be behind it. The chain recombines TRBV28 with TRBJ1-6; 8 bases fit TRBD1. CDR1 and CDR2 (germline): MDHEN, SYDVKM. The CDR3 loop spans 12 amino acids. This CDR3 reads CYTGGRGAPLHF. CDR3 in DNA: TGCTATACAGGGGGTCGAGGGGCACCCCTCCACTTT.

By proportion, this clone is medium-sized. The V call is TRBV28, the J call TRBJ1-2, with D unclear. CDR1 and CDR2 (germline): MDHEN, SYDVKM. V gave up 6 bases and J gave up 0 bases, with 23 bases separating them. The CDR3 covers 18 residues. For the CDR3, the DNA is TGTGCCAGCAGGCAAAGCGGGCCACAAACGGCAACTAACTATGGCTACACCTTC. Protein sequence: CASRQSGPQTATNYGYTF.

The chain links TRBV7-2 to TRBJ2-7; D perhaps matches TRBD2 (6 bases). The V and J ends lost 2 bases and 0 bases respectively, with 8 bases between them. Germline V gives CDR1 SGHTA, CDR2 FQGNSA. The CDR3 is made up of 14 amino acids. The CDR3 sequence: CASSLWRDSYEQYF. CDR3 in DNA: TGTGCCAGCAGCTTATGGCGGGACTCCTACGAGCAGTACTTC. The variable domain in full, completed from reference TRBV7-2 and TRBJ2-7, reads GAGVSQSPSNKVTEKGKDVELRCDPISGHTALYWYRQSLGQGLEFLIYFQGNSAPDKSGLPSDRFSAERTGGSVSTLTIQRTQQEDSAVYLCASSLWRDSYEQYFGPGTRLTVT.

The V gene is TRBV24-1, the J gene TRBJ2-1; tentatively, D is TRBD1 (5 bases). Trimming pared 3 bases from V and 9 bases from J, leaving 14 bases between. This CDR3 is 14 amino acids long. The germline gives CDR1 KGHDR, CDR2 SFDVKD. The CDR3 DNA follows: TGTGCCACCAGTGATCGGTCCGCAGGGCCTGAGCAGTTCTTC. Amino acids: CATSDRSAGPEQFF.

The chain is built from TRBV9 and TRBJ2-2, with 10 nucleotides matching TRBD1. Looked up from germline, CDR1 is SGDLS and CDR2 is YYNGEE. With V trimmed by 4 bases and J by 5 bases, 5 bases remained unmatched. This CDR3 is 15 amino acids long. The CDR3 nucleotides are TGTGCCAGCAGCCAGTGGGACAGGGGTACCGGGGAGCTGTTTTTT. It encodes CASSQWDRGTGELFF.

The DNA for the CDR3 is TGTGCCAGCAGTTCCGACCTAGCGGGAGAAGAGACCCAGTACTTC. Amino acids: CASSSDLAGEETQYF. The rearrangement joins TRBV7-2 to TRBJ2-5, with 10 positions matching TRBD2. The V gene end was trimmed by 6 bases and the J gene end by 3 bases; junction bases not matched to a gene: 7. Looked up from germline, CDR1 is SGHTA and CDR2 is FQGNSA. The CDR3 consists of 15 residues. Looking up the rest from reference TRBV7-2 and TRBJ2-5 gives the full variable domain: GAGVSQSPSNKVTEKGKDVELRCDPISGHTALYWYRQSLGQGLEFLIYFQGNSAPDKSGLPSDRFSAERTGGSVSTLTIQRTQQEDSAVYLCASSSDLAGEETQYFGPGTRLLVL.

The gene calls are TRBV27 and TRBJ1-6, with D unresolved. Trimming left V 5 bases short and J 5 bases short, with 25 bases between. CDR1 is MNHEY, CDR2 SMNVEV, per germline (reference sequence). The CDR3 is made up of 19 amino acids. CDR3 sequence (DNA): TGTGCCAGCAGTCCCCGCCTTATTCGGATTATAGGGCATAATTCACCCCTCCACTTT. It yields the protein CASSPRLIRIIGHNSPLHF.

This sequence joins TRBV7-2 and TRBJ2-1; 7 bases match TRBD2. Per the germline V gene, CDR1 is SGHTA and CDR2 is FQGNSA. The J segment lost 9 bases and the V segment lost 4 bases, leaving 9 bases of the junction unmatched. The CDR3 runs 14 residues. The CDR3 spells CASSSGTTMGEQFF. The DNA for the CDR3 is TGTGCCAGCAGCTCCGGGACTACAATGGGTGAGCAGTTCTTC.

The genes are TRBV4-3 and TRBJ1-3; maybe TRBD1 (6 bases). Germline-derived CDR1 and CDR2 are LGHNA and YSLEER. The CDR3 is made up of 18 amino acids. The V gene lost 0 bases and the J gene lost 2 bases, with 17 bases spanning the gap. CDR3 sequence (DNA): TGCGCCAGCAGCCAAGATCCGAGGGGGGCCGGTCCTGGAAACACCATATATTTT. Translating gives CASSQDPRGAGPGNTIYF.

The chain employs TRBV9 and TRBJ2-7; D is possibly TRBD1 (6 bases). Trimming removed 4 bases from V and 4 bases from J, with 9 bases in between. CDR1 and CDR2 from the germline V gene are SGDLS and YYNGEE. The CDR3 is 12 amino acids. CDR3 protein: CASSSQGYEQYF. For the CDR3, the DNA is TGTGCCAGCAGCTCACAGGGATACGAGCAGTACTTC.

The V call is TRBV29-1, the J call TRBJ2-5, with 7 bases lining up with TRBD2. Germline V gene data show CDR1 as SQVTM and CDR2 as ANQGSEA. The CDR3 runs to 13 residues. The V gene end was trimmed by 3 bases and the J gene end by 2 bases; junction bases not matched to a gene: 3. The chain's CDR3 is CSVDASGQETQYF. Here the CDR3 DNA reads TGCAGCGTTGACGCTAGCGGACAAGAGACCCAGTACTTC.

V and J are TRBV2 and TRBJ2-7; perhaps TRBD1 as D (6 bases). The length of the CDR3 is 14 residues. Germline V gene sequence: CDR1 SNHLY, CDR2 FYNNEI. V lost 6 bases to trimming and J lost 2 bases, with 14 bases between them. CDR3 in amino acids: CASRETRGPYEQYF. The CDR3 DNA reads as TGTGCCAGCAGGGAAACCAGGGGTCCCTACGAGCAGTACTTC.